The clone carrying this TCR beta chain turned up a few times. What it recognizes is unknown. The data are from a study of CD8+CD57+ T cells in acquired aplastic anemia. The TCR beta profiling, which covered VDJ combination and CDR3 sequence, was carried out using genomic DNA as the template. TCRdb redid the calling of the reads with MiXCR, one entry per CDR3 protein. The data hold 100,000 to 150,000 distinct CDR3 sequences, with about 46% observed a single time. Study-wide results and limits: Between patients and controls, around 30 CD8+ CDR3 sequences were found in common.

The sequencing input was sorted CD4+, CD8+, or CD8+CD57+ T cells (not recorded which) from PBMCs. This sequence originates from a human donor in good health, serving as a control.

CDR3 DNA: TGTGCCATCAGCGGGACAGACTCTGGAAACACCATATATTTT. Encoded protein: CAISGTDSGNTIYF. The chain couples TRBV10-3 to TRBJ1-3; TRBD1 matches at 7 bases. Germline V gives CDR1 ENHRY, CDR2 SYGVKD. CDR3 length equals 14 residues. V shed 6 bases and J 0 bases; nucleotides not matched to a gene: 2.